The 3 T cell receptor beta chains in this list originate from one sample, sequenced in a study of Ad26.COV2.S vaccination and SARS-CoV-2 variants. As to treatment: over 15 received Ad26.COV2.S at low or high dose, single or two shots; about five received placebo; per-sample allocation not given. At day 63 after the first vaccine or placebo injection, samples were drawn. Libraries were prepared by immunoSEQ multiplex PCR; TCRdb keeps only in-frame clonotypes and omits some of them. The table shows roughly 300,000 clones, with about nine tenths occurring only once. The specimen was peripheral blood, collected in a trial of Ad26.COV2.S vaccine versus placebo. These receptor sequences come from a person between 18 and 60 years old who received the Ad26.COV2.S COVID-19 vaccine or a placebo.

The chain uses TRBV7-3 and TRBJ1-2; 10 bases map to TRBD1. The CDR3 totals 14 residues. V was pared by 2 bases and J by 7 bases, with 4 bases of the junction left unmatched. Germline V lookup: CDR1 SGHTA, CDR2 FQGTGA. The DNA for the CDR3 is TGTGCCAGCAGCTTAGAGACAGGGGGCAGTGGCTACACCTTC. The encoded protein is CASSLETGGSGYTF.

CDR3 region: CASSQRQGRRFHF. DNA of the CDR3: TGTGCCAGCAGCCAGAGACAAGGCAGGCGATTCCACTTT. The rearrangement uses TRBV7-2 and TRBJ1-6; D call uncertain. Per the germline V gene, CDR1 is SGHTA and CDR2 is FQGNSA. This CDR3 spans 13 amino acids. V shed 5 bases and J shed 17 bases, with 19 bases lying between them. The entire variable domain, with the rest obtained from reference TRBV7-2 and TRBJ1-6, is as follows: GAGVSQSPSNKVTEKGKDVELRCDPISGHTALYWYRQSLGQGLEFLIYFQGNSAPDKSGLPSDRFSAERTGGSVSTLTIQRTQQEDSAVYLCASSQRQGRRFHFGNGTRLTVT.

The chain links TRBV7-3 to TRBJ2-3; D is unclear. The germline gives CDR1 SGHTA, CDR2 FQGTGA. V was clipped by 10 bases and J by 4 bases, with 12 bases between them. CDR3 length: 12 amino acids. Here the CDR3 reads CATQPPADTQYF. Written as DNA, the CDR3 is TGTGCCACTCAACCCCCGGCAGATACGCAGTATTTT.